The 14 T cell receptor beta chains given below trace back to one sample, sequenced in a study of blood T cell repertoires in COVID-19 (dated by TCRdb to about 2020). Library construction relied on the immunoSEQ multiplex PCR assay. TCRdb provides this immuneACCESS table in a form limited to in-frame rearrangements. Some clones are lacking; in checked studies, under half of them reflect an unresolved V gene, and why the rest are absent is not known. Here the sample has roughly 59,000 clones; approximately 78% occur a single time. The leading ten clones occupy around an eighth of the sample. Input material: peripheral blood. These TCRs come from a man older than 75 with acute or convalescent COVID-19.

The V and J genes are TRBV5-1 and TRBJ1-1, with 9 nucleotides matching TRBD1. With 2 bases clipped from V and 4 bases from J, the junction kept 3 bases outside the gene matches. CDR1 is SGHRS and CDR2 is YFSETQ in the germline V gene. The CDR3 consists of 14 residues. CDR3 coding DNA: TGCGCCAGCAGCTTTGCGGGACAGGGCACTGAAGCTTTCTTT. This translates into CASSFAGQGTEAFF.

V usage is TRBV19 and J usage is TRBJ2-7; 12 positions agree with TRBD1. The germline gives CDR1 LNHDA, CDR2 SQIVND (reference sequence). There are 14 residues in the CDR3. V was clipped by 7 bases and J by 5 bases; unmatched bases: 6. The CDR3 bases are TGTGCCAGTACCGGGACAGGGGGCCCCCACGAGCAGTACTTC. It yields the protein CASTGTGGPHEQYF.

The chain has TRBV3-1 (or the pseudogene TRBV3-2) and TRBJ2-5; 15 nucleotides align to TRBD2. The ends lost 0 bases at V and 9 bases at J; junction bases unmatched: 2. The V gene's germline CDR1 is LGHDT and CDR2 YNNKEL (reference sequence). The CDR3 has 15 residues. Here the CDR3 reads CASSQEGLAGGPQYF. The CDR3 region has the DNA TGTGCCAGCAGCCAAGAAGGACTAGCGGGGGGGCCCCAGTACTTC.

This clone was counted a few times. The chain carries TRBV7-2 and TRBJ1-6, with a weak D call TRBD1 (6 bases). The CDR3 has 15 residues. Germline values: CDR1 SGHTA, CDR2 FQGNSA. Trimming removed 5 bases from V and 10 bases from J, with 18 bases in between. The CDR3 loop is CASSLLGASRSPLHF. The CDR3 DNA reads TGTGCCAGCAGCCTCCTGGGGGCTTCGCGCTCACCCCTCCACTTT.

This rearrangement joins TRBV27 to TRBJ2-1; 7 positions match TRBD1. The V gene's germline CDR1 is MNHEY and CDR2 SMNVEV (reference sequence). The J segment lost 0 bases and the V segment lost 6 bases, leaving 5 bases of the junction unmatched. CDR3 size: 15 residues. The CDR3 loop is CASRGGDSSYNEQFF. CDR3 nucleotide sequence: TGTGCCAGCAGAGGGGGCGACAGCTCCTACAATGAGCAGTTCTTC.

This rearrangement joins TRBV2 to TRBJ1-3; D unclear. The CDR3 consists of 14 residues. V was trimmed by 1 base and J by 2 bases, leaving 6 bases between them. From germline, CDR1 is SNHLY and CDR2 FYNNEI. The CDR3 DNA follows: TGTGCCAGCAGTGAAGGTATTACTGGAAACACCATATATTTT. This codes for CASSEGITGNTIYF.

J is TRBJ1-2 and V is TRBV5-1; D remains unclear. V lost 4 bases, J lost 3 bases, and 7 bases lay in between. Looked up from germline, CDR1 is SGHRS and CDR2 is YFSETQ. The CDR3 is made up of 12 amino acids. CDR3 protein: CASSREDYGYTF. CDR3 in DNA: TGCGCCAGCAGCCGGGAAGACTATGGCTACACCTTC.

This rearrangement joins TRBV6-5 to TRBJ1-1; D perhaps matches TRBD1 (5 bases). CDR3 size: 15 residues. Deletions cut 8 bases from V and 7 bases from J, with 23 bases between. Germline lookup yields CDR1 MNHEY and CDR2 SVGAGI. CDR3 in DNA: TGTGCCAGCGAACAACAGGCATTTCCCACCCTTGAAGCTTTCTTT. Amino acid sequence: CASEQQAFPTLEAFF.

The chain is built from TRBV7-8 and TRBJ2-5; 12 bases fit TRBD2. Trimming took 3 bases from V and 0 from J; bases not matched to a gene: 2. CDR1 and CDR2 (germline): SGHVS, FQNEAQ. The CDR3 is 16 residues long. CDR3 amino acids: CASSFGLAGNQETQYF. In DNA form, the CDR3 reads TGTGCCAGCAGCTTTGGACTAGCGGGGAACCAAGAGACCCAGTACTTC.

This rearrangement joins TRBV25-1 to TRBJ1-3; no definite D call. Per germline, CDR1 MGHDK and CDR2 SYGVNS. There are 17 residues in the CDR3. Trimming left V 5 bases short and J 2 bases short, with 19 bases between. In DNA form, the CDR3 reads TGTGCCAGCAGTAAGACTCAAACCCCCGGGGCTGGAAACACCATATATTTT. It encodes CASSKTQTPGAGNTIYF.

The genes are TRBV28 and TRBJ2-7, with D hard to call. Trimming shortened V by 6 bases and J by 0 bases, and 15 bases separated the two germline ends. The CDR3 runs to 15 residues. Germline V gene lookup returns CDR1 MDHEN and CDR2 SYDVKM. Written as DNA, the CDR3 is TGTGCCAGCAGCCGTAACCCGTTGAGCTCCTACGAGCAGTACTTC. Amino acid sequence: CASSRNPLSSYEQYF.

The V call is TRBV19, the J call TRBJ1-1, with D perhaps matching TRBD1 (6 bases). Germline-derived CDR1 and CDR2 are LNHDA and SQIVND (reference sequence). This CDR3 has 15 amino acids. Trimming took off 5 bases at V and 4 bases at J, with 17 bases between the two ends. Here the CDR3 reads CASSPLQLQGTEAFF. The CDR3 DNA is TGTGCCAGTAGTCCGTTACAGCTACAGGGCACTGAAGCTTTCTTT.

Written as DNA, the CDR3 is TGCGCCAGCAGCTCACAGGTGAACTCTGGGGCCAACGTCCTGACTTTC. This encodes CASSSQVNSGANVLTF. The gene calls are TRBV5-1 and TRBJ2-6; tentatively, D is TRBD1 (5 bases). The CDR3 sequence is 16 residues long. The germline V gene has CDR1 SGHRS and CDR2 YFSETQ. Trimming stripped 3 bases from V and 0 bases from J, with 10 bases between.

V gene TRBV10-1 combines with J gene TRBJ2-7, with a tentative D call TRBD2 (5 bases). Germline assignment: CDR1 WNHNN and CDR2 SYGVQD (reference sequence). The V gene lost 3 bases and the J gene lost 2 bases, with 14 bases spanning the gap. There are 15 residues in the CDR3. In DNA, the CDR3 is TGCGCCAGCAGTGACGACTATCAACGCCCCTACGAGCAGTACTTC. This sequence encodes CASSDDYQRPYEQYF.